This T cell receptor beta chain was recorded in a study of T-cell memory formation after mild COVID-19. To note about this clonotype: Its specificity is not known.

General study points: CD8+ contracting clones occupied EMRA, while CD4+ ones occupied mainly CM and EM. Among clones peaking at day 37 in the second wave, SARS-CoV-2 specificity remained unconfirmed.

TCRdb independently ran MiXCR on the 5' RACE reads; one entry per CDR3 protein. The sample includes under 600,000 distinct CDR3 sequences, approximately 21% of them seen just once. V lost 0 bases to trimming and J lost 2 bases; unmatched junction nucleotides: 12. The CDR3 has 18 amino acids. Germline V gene sequence: CDR1 SGHRS, CDR2 YFSETQ. The chain employs TRBV5-1 and TRBJ2-5, with 8 bases that match TRBD1. Specimen: PBMCs or a T cell subset sorted from them (not recorded which). The TCR comes from an adult woman who had mild COVID-19 (a few samples of this study predate the infection). Cell type and time point are not known. The CDR3 DNA sequence: TGCGCCAGCAGCTTGGCGGGCGGACCGGGACAGGCGCAAGAGACCCAGTACTTC. It translates to CASSLAGGPGQAQETQYF. The complete variable domain, with remaining parts taken from reference TRBV5-1 and TRBJ2-5, reads KAGVTQTPRYLIKTRGQQVTLSCSPISGHRSVSWYQQTPGQGLQFLFEYFSETQRNKGNFPGRFSGRQFSNSRSEMNVSTLELGDSALYLCASSLAGGPGQAQETQYFGPGTRLLVL.